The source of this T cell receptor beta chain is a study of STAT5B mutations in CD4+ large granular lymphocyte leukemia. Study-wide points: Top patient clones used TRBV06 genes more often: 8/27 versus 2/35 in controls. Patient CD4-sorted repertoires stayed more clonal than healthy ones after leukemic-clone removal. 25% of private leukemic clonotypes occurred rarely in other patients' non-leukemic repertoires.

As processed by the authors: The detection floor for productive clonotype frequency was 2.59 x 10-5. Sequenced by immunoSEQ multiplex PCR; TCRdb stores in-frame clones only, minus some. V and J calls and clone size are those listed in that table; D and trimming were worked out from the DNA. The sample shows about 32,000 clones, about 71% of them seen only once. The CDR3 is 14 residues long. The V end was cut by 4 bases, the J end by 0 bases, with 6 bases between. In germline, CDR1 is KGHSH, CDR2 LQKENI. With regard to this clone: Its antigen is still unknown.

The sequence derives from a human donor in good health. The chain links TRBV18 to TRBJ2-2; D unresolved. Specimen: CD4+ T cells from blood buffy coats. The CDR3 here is CASSLPSNTGELFF. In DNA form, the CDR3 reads TGTGCCAGCTCACTTCCCTCGAACACCGGGGAGCTGTTTTTT.